This entry concerns a single T cell receptor beta chain. J was trimmed by 4 bases and V by 1 base; bases with no gene match: 4. CDR1 and CDR2 from the germline V gene are MGHRA and YSYEKL. This CDR3 is 15 amino acids long. Assay: immunoSEQ multiplex PCR; the TCRdb copy retains only in-frame clones and omits some. The data show over 70,000 clones, around 82% seen once. The data belong to a study of OX40 agonist ivuxolimab in advanced cancers. Study-level background: Partial responses were achieved by three patients: one hepatocellular carcinoma, two cutaneous melanoma.

The rearrangement joins TRBV4-1 to TRBJ1-5; 7 bases fit TRBD1. The specimen comprised CD4+ or CD8+ T cells sorted from blood, sampled in a trial of the OX40 agonist ivuxolimab. This TCR derives from an adult with an advanced solid tumor such as melanoma, head and neck, liver or kidney cancer. The CDR3 sequence is CASSQGGQNNQPQHF. The CDR3 DNA follows: TGCGCCAGCAGCCAAGGGGGACAGAATAATCAGCCCCAGCATTTT.